The 30 T cell receptor beta chains below all came from one sample that was sequenced in a study of blood T cells in healthy people across ages. The use of a sample-barcoded 5' primer and a J-beta primer mix characterized a second PCR of about 7 to 12 cycles. TCRdb processed the 5' RACE reads anew with MiXCR; each CDR3 protein has one entry. The sample records roughly 2 million distinct CDR3 sequences, 40% to 55% being singletons. The material sequenced was blood. Receptors were obtained from a woman between 35 and 50 years old in good health.

V and J are TRBV7-3 and TRBJ2-1; D possibly corresponds to TRBD2 (5 bases). Germline CDR1 SGHTA, CDR2 FQGTGA. Trimming stripped 5 bases from V and 10 bases from J, with 12 bases between. The CDR3 totals 12 residues. The CDR3 sequence: CASSPAGPEQFF. The CDR3 DNA sequence: TGTGCCAGCAGCCCCGCGGGCCCCGAGCAGTTCTTC.

In its sample, this clonotype was seen a few times. The rearrangement links TRBV2 to TRBJ2-1, with D perhaps TRBD2 (6 bases). The CDR3 spans 10 residues. Looked up from germline, CDR1 is SNHLY and CDR2 is FYNNEI. CDR3 sequence (DNA): TGTTCGGGGAGGATAGATGAGCAGTTCTTC. Its translation is CSGRIDEQFF.

The CDR3 protein is CASSSLRAGPYEQYF. Here the CDR3 DNA reads TGTGCCAGCAGCTCTCTCCGGGCCGGTCCCTACGAGCAGTACTTC. The J gene is TRBJ2-7, the V gene TRBV6-5; no clear D. This CDR3 spans 15 amino acids. From germline, CDR1 is MNHEY and CDR2 SVGAGI. V was shortened by 6 bases and J by 2 bases, with 17 bases between the two germline ends.

About this clonotype itself: A much bigger clone sits one base away, suggesting this may be a read error. The CDR3: CASSATFEAQETQYF. The CDR3 region has the DNA TGTGCCAGCAGCGCCACGTTTGAGGCTCAAGAGACCCAGTACTTC. V gene TRBV7-2 combines with J gene TRBJ2-7; D not resolved. The DNA end lines up better with TRBJ2-5; the J call may be wrong. The CDR3 consists of 15 residues. Germline-derived CDR1 and CDR2 are SGHTA and FQGNSA.

The chain joins TRBV5-6 to TRBJ2-7, with TRBD1 matching 9 bases. CDR1 and CDR2 from the germline V gene are SGHDT and YYEEEE. The CDR3 covers 14 residues. V lost 4 bases, J lost 7 bases, and 9 bases stayed unmatched. CDR3 nucleotides: TGTGCCAGCAGCGTCGGGACAGGGTCTAGGGAGCAGTACTTC. Its protein product is CASSVGTGSREQYF.

The chain employs TRBV2 and TRBJ2-5; D may be TRBD2 (6 bases). V shed 3 bases and J shed 1 base, with 12 bases lying between them. The CDR3 runs to 15 residues. Germline lookup yields CDR1 SNHLY and CDR2 FYNNEI. The CDR3: CASSDTAGAQETQYF. The CDR3 nucleotides read TGTGCCAGCAGTGACACAGCGGGTGCCCAAGAGACCCAGTACTTC.

This chain uses TRBV15 with TRBJ2-3; 7 positions match TRBD1. Germline assignment: CDR1 LNHNV and CDR2 YYDKDF (reference sequence). This CDR3 contains 15 residues. V trimming: 3 bases; J trimming: 3 bases; junction bases outside the gene matches: 6. The CDR3 DNA reads TGTGCCACCAGCAGGGGACAGAGGGATACAGATACGCAGTATTTT. This translates into CATSRGQRDTDTQYF.

A few counts support this clonotype. V usage is TRBV9 and J usage is TRBJ1-2; D remains ambiguous. The CDR3 sequence is 17 residues long. V was cut by 0 bases and J by 0 bases, with 15 bases left in between. From germline, CDR1 is SGDLS and CDR2 YYNGEE. Here the CDR3 reads CASSVADKRRANYGYTF. As DNA, the CDR3 is TGTGCCAGCAGCGTAGCTGATAAACGGAGAGCTAACTATGGCTACACCTTC.

The rearrangement joins TRBV6-2 or TRBV6-3 to TRBJ2-1; TRBD2 matches 11 bases. Germline loops: CDR1 MNHEY, CDR2 SVGEGT. Unmatched junction bases numbered 5, after V lost 0 bases and J lost 1 base. CDR3 length: 18 residues. The CDR3 nucleotides read TGTGCCAGCAGTTACTCTAGCGGGGGGGCCATATCCTACAATGAGCAGTTCTTC. Protein product: CASSYSSGGAISYNEQFF.

The chain links TRBV20-1 to TRBJ2-5, with D possibly TRBD2 on 7 matching bases. V shed 6 bases and J shed 4 bases, with 18 bases lying between them. Germline CDR1 DFQATT, CDR2 SNEGSKA (reference sequence). There are 14 residues in the CDR3. The CDR3 coding sequence is TGCAGTGCCCCCGGGGGGCCCCGAGGAGAGACCCAGTACTTC. Its protein is CSAPGGPRGETQYF.

This chain connects TRBV6-1 to TRBJ2-7; 14 bases are shared with TRBD2. Per the germline V gene, CDR1 is MNHNS and CDR2 is SASEGT. V dropped 3 bases and J dropped 3; count of bases not matched to a gene: 4. This CDR3 contains 16 residues. CDR3 region: CASSDPGLAGGYEQYF. The CDR3, as DNA: TGTGCCAGCAGTGACCCCGGACTAGCGGGAGGCTACGAGCAGTACTTC.

The chain is built from TRBV4-3 and TRBJ2-5, with D possibly matching TRBD2 (6 bases). V gave up 2 bases and J gave up 4 bases, with 11 bases separating them. CDR1 is LGHNA, CDR2 YSLEER, per germline. The CDR3 totals 14 residues. The CDR3 reads CASSQILARETQYF. The CDR3 DNA reads TGCGCCAGCAGCCAAATACTAGCTAGAGAGACCCAGTACTTC.

The chain links TRBV6-5 to TRBJ2-7, with D perhaps TRBD2 (5 bases). Judging by the DNA end, TRBJ2-5 fits better; the J call may be wrong. CDR3 length equals 13 residues. Germline V gives CDR1 MNHEY, CDR2 SVGAGI. The CDR3 region has the DNA TGTGCCAGCAGTTACACTGCGGGAGAGACCCAGTACTTC. It yields the protein CASSYTAGETQYF.

The gene calls are TRBV7-9 and TRBJ1-2; D is possibly TRBD1 (6 bases). Looked up from germline, CDR1 is SEHNR and CDR2 is FQNEAQ (reference sequence). V dropped 4 bases and J dropped 6 bases, with 12 bases sitting between them. There are 13 residues in the CDR3. This CDR3 is CASSYGTLDGYTF. The DNA for the CDR3 is TGTGCCAGCAGCTACGGGACATTGGATGGCTACACCTTC.

The gene calls are TRBV4-3 and TRBJ2-3, with a weak D call TRBD2 (5 bases). V lost 4 bases and J lost 4, with 15 bases in between. The CDR3 spans 15 residues. CDR1 is LGHNA and CDR2 is YSLEER in the germline V gene. The CDR3, as DNA: TGCGCCAGCAGCCCGGAGGCTCCCCTTGCAGATACGCAGTATTTT. Protein product: CASSPEAPLADTQYF.

This chain joins TRBV18 and TRBJ1-2, with D possibly being TRBD1 (6 bases). CDR1 is KGHSH and CDR2 is LQKENI in the germline V gene. CDR3 size: 15 residues. V was trimmed by 4 bases and J by 5 bases, leaving 17 bases between them. CDR3 bases: TGTGCCAGCTCACGAGAATTTCGCCAGGGGTATGGCTACACCTTC. Its translation is CASSREFRQGYGYTF.

The sample holds one count of this clonotype. The CDR3 region is CASSPPALGTDTQYF. For the CDR3, the DNA is TGCGCCAGCAGCCCACCAGCATTGGGCACAGATACGCAGTATTTT. V and J are TRBV5-1 and TRBJ2-3; D not resolved. Per germline, CDR1 SGHRS and CDR2 YFSETQ. The CDR3 runs to 15 residues. V lost 4 bases and J 1 base, leaving 13 bases between the germline ends. The full variable domain, its missing parts supplied by reference TRBV5-1 and TRBJ2-3, is KAGVTQTPRYLIKTRGQQVTLSCSPISGHRSVSWYQQTPGQGLQFLFEYFSETQRNKGNFPGRFSGRQFSNSRSEMNVSTLELGDSALYLCASSPPALGTDTQYFGPGTRLTVL.

The rearrangement uses TRBV4-3 and TRBJ2-1; D is ambiguous. This CDR3 spans 15 amino acids. Trimming took 4 bases from V and 2 from J, leaving 12 bases between them. CDR1 LGHNA and CDR2 YSLEER come from the germline V gene. The CDR3: CASSRDPQTYNEQFF. CDR3 DNA sequence: TGCGCCAGCAGCCGAGACCCTCAAACCTACAATGAGCAGTTCTTC.

This clonotype appeared once. V is TRBV20-1 and J is TRBJ1-1; TRBD1 aligns across 9 bases. The germline V gene has CDR1 DFQATT and CDR2 SNEGSKA (reference sequence). The CDR3 loop spans 14 amino acids. Losses at the gene ends were 0 bases for V and 11 bases for J; bases not matched to a gene: 10. The CDR3 DNA reads as TGCAGTGCTAGAGATCAGGACAGGGGAGGTGGGGCTTTCTTT. It is translated as CSARDQDRGGGAFF.

The rearrangement links TRBV4-1 to TRBJ2-1; D is undetermined. The CDR3 extends over 13 amino acids. Deletions cut 3 bases from V and 7 bases from J, with 10 bases between. From germline, CDR1 is MGHRA and CDR2 YSYEKL. This chain's CDR3 is CASSHPAENEQFF. The CDR3 region has the DNA TGCGCCAGCAGCCACCCGGCGGAGAATGAGCAGTTCTTC.

This sequence joins TRBV4-3 and TRBJ2-3; 8 positions match TRBD1. CDR3 length: 16 residues. Trimming removed 2 bases from V and 0 bases from J; junction bases left unmatched: 4. Germline CDR1 reads LGHNA; CDR2 reads YSLEER. CDR3 sequence reads: CASSQWTGSSTDTQYF. In nucleotides, the CDR3 is TGCGCCAGCAGCCAATGGACAGGGTCGAGCACAGATACGCAGTATTTT.

The J gene is TRBJ2-1, the V gene TRBV20-1; 7 nucleotides line up with TRBD2. V was clipped by 6 bases and J by 6 bases; unmatched bases: 11. CDR3 length: 14 amino acids. Germline V CDR1 and CDR2: DFQATT, SNEGSKA (reference sequence). The CDR3 reads CSAPGRAGFNEQFF. The DNA of the CDR3 is TGCAGTGCCCCGGGGCGAGCGGGGTTCAATGAGCAGTTCTTC.

V gene TRBV4-3 combines with J gene TRBJ2-3, with D uncertain. Germline CDR1 is LGHNA and CDR2 is YSLEER. Between the trimmed V and J ends, which lost 1 base and 7 bases, there was a span of 15 bases. The CDR3 has 15 amino acids. In DNA, the CDR3 is TGCGCCAGCAGCCAAGGTCTCGCGACCCTCAATACGCAGTATTTT. It encodes CASSQGLATLNTQYF.

The chain combines TRBV5-1 with TRBJ1-5, with D hard to call. The CDR3 runs to 15 residues. V lost 5 bases to trimming and J lost 0 bases, with 12 bases between them. Germline assignment: CDR1 SGHRS and CDR2 YFSETQ. CDR3 nucleotide sequence: TGCGCCAGCAGACAGTCCCCTGATAGCAATCAGCCCCAGCATTTT. Protein sequence: CASRQSPDSNQPQHF.

The gene calls are TRBV10-3 and TRBJ1-2; D is undetermined. Germline CDR1 ENHRY, CDR2 SYGVKD. The CDR3 is 13 residues long. Trimming cost V 3 bases and J 5 bases, with 10 bases left between them. The CDR3, as DNA: TGTGCCATCAGTGATGCGGGAGGATATGGCTACACCTTC. Protein sequence: CAISDAGGYGYTF.

V is TRBV20-1 and J is TRBJ1-2, with D perhaps TRBD1 (6 bases). Germline assignment: CDR1 DFQATT and CDR2 SNEGSKA (reference sequence). This CDR3 is 13 amino acids long. The V end was cut by 4 bases, the J end by 10 bases, with 19 bases between. The CDR3 DNA follows: TGCAGTGCTACTCCGACAGGAGCGTGGTTCTACACCTTC. This translates into CSATPTGAWFYTF.

The CDR3 loop is CASSDYGVYNEQFF. The CDR3 nucleotides read TGCGCCAGCAGCGATTACGGGGTTTACAATGAGCAGTTCTTC. V gene TRBV5-1 combines with J gene TRBJ2-1; possibly TRBD2 for D (5 bases). The CDR3 totals 14 residues. Germline CDR1 and CDR2: SGHRS and YFSETQ. Trimming cost V 4 bases and J 4 bases, with 12 bases left between them. The entire variable domain, with the rest obtained from reference TRBV5-1 and TRBJ2-1, is as follows: KAGVTQTPRYLIKTRGQQVTLSCSPISGHRSVSWYQQTPGQGLQFLFEYFSETQRNKGNFPGRFSGRQFSNSRSEMNVSTLELGDSALYLCASSDYGVYNEQFFGPGTRLTVL.

The gene calls are TRBV10-3 and TRBJ2-3; 7 bases line up with TRBD1. CDR1 is ENHRY and CDR2 is SYGVKD in the germline V gene. The CDR3 sequence is 12 residues long. Unmatched junction bases numbered 7, after V lost 5 bases and J lost 11 bases. The CDR3 DNA follows: TGTGCCATCAGTACCGGGACAGTCTGGCAGTATTTT. It is translated as CAISTGTVWQYF.

This clonotype was detected a few times. The gene calls are TRBV9 and TRBJ2-1; tentatively, D is TRBD1 (6 bases). This CDR3 has 17 amino acids. Germline V lookup: CDR1 SGDLS, CDR2 YYNGEE. Trimming removed 0 bases from V and 1 base from J, with 14 bases in between. The CDR3 nucleotides are TGTGCCAGCAGCGTAGCTACGGGCAGGGGTTCCTACAATGAGCAGTTCTTC. This gives the protein CASSVATGRGSYNEQFF.

This rearrangement joins TRBV2 to TRBJ2-5; TRBD2 aligns across 7 bases. The V gene's germline CDR1 is SNHLY and CDR2 FYNNEI. V lost 7 bases, J lost 4 bases, and 15 bases stayed unmatched. The CDR3 length is 16 residues. For the CDR3, the DNA is TGTGCCAGCAACGAAGGTTTGCGGGGGATGACAGAGACCCAGTACTTC. It encodes CASNEGLRGMTETQYF.